This passage covers 4 T cell receptor beta chains from one sample sequenced in a study of T-cell reconstitution after alpha-beta-depleted transplantation in children (dated by TCRdb to about 2016). The library was generated by PCR. TCRdb names Illumina HiSeq 2500 as the instrument used. Molecular barcoding was employed in the preparation of TCR libraries, with unique molecular identifiers being used to normalize TCRbeta repertoire quantification. In TCRdb, the public reads were trimmed at Q25 with fastp and aligned with MiXCR, with productive beta chains retained. Entries are consolidated by CDR3 protein sequence, retaining the most common genes and DNA. The sample records 150,000 to 200,000 distinct CDR3 sequences, around 10% of which are singletons. In total, the top ten clones hold about 13% of the sample. What the treatment or condition label conveys for this sample: allogeneic hematopoietic cell transplantation with graft depleted of TCRalphabeta T cells and CD19 B cells.

The specimen comprised PBMCs, sampled before TCRalphabeta/CD19-depleted stem cell transplant. These receptors were taken from a boy aged 2 to 10 with acute myeloid leukemia, due to receive a stem cell transplant.

This clonotype was picked up many times. V usage is TRBV5-1 and J usage is TRBJ2-5; D might be TRBD2 (6 bases). In germline, CDR1 is SGHRS, CDR2 YFSETQ. Trimming took off 3 bases at V and 0 bases at J, with 12 bases between the two ends. CDR3 length: 15 residues. This chain's CDR3 is CASSSLGLYQETQYF. The CDR3 region has the DNA TGCGCCAGCAGCTCTTTGGGACTGTACCAAGAGACCCAGTACTTC. Drawing the rest from reference TRBV5-1 and TRBJ2-5, the complete variable domain is KAGVTQTPRYLIKTRGQQVTLSCSPISGHRSVSWYQQTPGQGLQFLFEYFSETQRNKGNFPGRFSGRQFSNSRSEMNVSTLELGDSALYLCASSSLGLYQETQYFGPGTRLLVL.

This clonotype was found many times. The chain's CDR3 is CASSSGTGRGFF. CDR3 coding DNA: TGTGCCAGCAGCTCCGGGACAGGGCGAGGTTTCTTT. The chain couples TRBV12-3 or TRBV12-4 to TRBJ1-1, with 9 bases fitting TRBD1. This CDR3 comprises 12 residues. The V and J ends lost 6 bases and 13 bases, in that order; junction bases with no gene match: 9.

There are many counts of this clonotype. The chain uses TRBV28 and TRBJ2-7, with D tentatively TRBD1 (5 bases). The CDR3 extends over 15 amino acids. Per the germline V gene, CDR1 is MDHEN and CDR2 is SYDVKM. Trimming stripped 5 bases from V and 2 bases from J, with 16 bases between. The CDR3 sequence: CASSPTREGTYEQYF. CDR3 DNA sequence: TGTGCCAGCAGTCCCACCAGGGAAGGGACCTACGAGCAGTACTTC.

In its sample, this clonotype was seen many times. The chain couples TRBV5-1 to TRBJ2-3, with 9 bases that match TRBD2. The CDR3 consists of 15 residues. CDR1 is SGHRS, CDR2 YFSETQ, per germline. The ends lost 4 bases at V and 4 bases at J; junction bases unmatched: 7. CDR3 nucleotide sequence: TGCGCCAGCAGCGCCTTAGCGGGAGCAGCAGATACGCAGTATTTT. This gives the protein CASSALAGAADTQYF.